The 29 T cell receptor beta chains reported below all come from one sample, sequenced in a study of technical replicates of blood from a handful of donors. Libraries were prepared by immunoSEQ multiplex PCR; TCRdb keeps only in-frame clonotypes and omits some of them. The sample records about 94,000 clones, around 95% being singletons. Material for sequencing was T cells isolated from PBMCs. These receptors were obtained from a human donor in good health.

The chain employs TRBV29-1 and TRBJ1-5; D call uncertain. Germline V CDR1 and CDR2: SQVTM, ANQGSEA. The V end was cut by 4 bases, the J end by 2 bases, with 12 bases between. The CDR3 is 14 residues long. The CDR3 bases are TGCAGCGTTGTGGAGGGAAGTGGCAATCAGCCCCAGCATTTT. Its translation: CSVVEGSGNQPQHF.

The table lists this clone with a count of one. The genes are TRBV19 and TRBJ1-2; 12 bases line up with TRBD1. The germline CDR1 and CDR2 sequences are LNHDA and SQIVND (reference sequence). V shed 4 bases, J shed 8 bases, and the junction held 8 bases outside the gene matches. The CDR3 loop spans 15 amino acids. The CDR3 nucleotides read TGTGCCAGTAGTACCCGGGACAGGGGGCCAGAAGGCTACACCTTC. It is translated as CASSTRDRGPEGYTF.

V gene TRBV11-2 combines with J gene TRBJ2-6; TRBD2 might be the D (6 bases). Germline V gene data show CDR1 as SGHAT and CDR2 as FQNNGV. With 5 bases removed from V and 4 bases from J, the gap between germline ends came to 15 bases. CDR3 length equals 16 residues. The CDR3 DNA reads TGTGCCAGCAGCGGCAGGAGGGGCTTCGGGGCCAACGTCCTGACTTTC. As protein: CASSGRRGFGANVLTF.

The CDR3 loop is CASSPSQGGEQYF. CDR3 DNA sequence: TGTGCCAGCTCACCATCGCAGGGTGGGGAGCAGTACTTC. This chain joins TRBV18 and TRBJ2-7, with D possibly being TRBD1 (5 bases). Germline CDR1 KGHSH, CDR2 LQKENI. Deletions cut 2 bases from V and 7 bases from J, with 12 bases between. This CDR3 is built from 13 residues.

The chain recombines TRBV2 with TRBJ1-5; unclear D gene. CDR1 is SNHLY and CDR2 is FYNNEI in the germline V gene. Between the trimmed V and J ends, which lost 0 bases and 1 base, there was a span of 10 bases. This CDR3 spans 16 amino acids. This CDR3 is CASSEAGFSSNQPQHF. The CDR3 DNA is TGTGCCAGCAGTGAAGCGGGCTTCTCGAGCAATCAGCCCCAGCATTTT.

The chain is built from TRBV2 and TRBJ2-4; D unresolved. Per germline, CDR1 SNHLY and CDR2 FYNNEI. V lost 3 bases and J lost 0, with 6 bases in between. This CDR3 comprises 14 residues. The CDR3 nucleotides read TGTGCCAGCAGTGACTTACTAGCCAAAAACATTCAGTACTTC. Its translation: CASSDLLAKNIQYF.

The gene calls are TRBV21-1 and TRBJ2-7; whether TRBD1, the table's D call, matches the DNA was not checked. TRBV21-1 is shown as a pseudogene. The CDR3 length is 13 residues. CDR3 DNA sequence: TGTGCCAGCAACGGACAGGGTTCGTACGAGCAGTACTTC. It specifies CASNGQGSYEQYF.

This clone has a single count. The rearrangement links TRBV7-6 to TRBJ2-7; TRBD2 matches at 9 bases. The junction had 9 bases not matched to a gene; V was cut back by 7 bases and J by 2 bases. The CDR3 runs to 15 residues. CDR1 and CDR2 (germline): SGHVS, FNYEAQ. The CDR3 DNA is TGTGCCAGCACCCCCGGGCTAGCGGGGCCCTACGAGCAGTACTTC. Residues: CASTPGLAGPYEQYF. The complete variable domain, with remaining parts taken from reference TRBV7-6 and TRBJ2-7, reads GAGVSQSPRYKVTKRGQDVALRCDPISGHVSLYWYRQALGQGPEFLTYFNYEAQQDKSGLPNDRFSAERPEGSISTLTIQRTEQRDSAMYRCASTPGLAGPYEQYFGPGTRLTVT.

The CDR3 loop is CASSLGGGGTEAFF. The DNA of the CDR3 is TGTGCCAGCAGCTTGGGGGGCGGGGGGACGGAAGCTTTCTTT. J is TRBJ1-1 and V is TRBV5-5, with D possibly TRBD1 on 5 matching bases. The length of the CDR3 is 14 residues. Germline loops: CDR1 SGHKS, CDR2 YYEKEE (reference sequence). V was shortened by 0 bases and J by 8 bases, with 14 bases between the two germline ends.

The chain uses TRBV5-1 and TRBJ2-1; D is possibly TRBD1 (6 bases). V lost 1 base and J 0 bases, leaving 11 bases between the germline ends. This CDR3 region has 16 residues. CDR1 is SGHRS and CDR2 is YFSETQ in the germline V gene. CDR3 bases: TGCGCCAGCAGCTTGAGGGGGACAATCTCCTACAATGAGCAGTTCTTC. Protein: CASSLRGTISYNEQFF.

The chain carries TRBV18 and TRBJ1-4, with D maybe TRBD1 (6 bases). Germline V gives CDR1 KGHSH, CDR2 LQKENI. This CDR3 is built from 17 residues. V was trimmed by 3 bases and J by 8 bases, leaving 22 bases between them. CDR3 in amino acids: CASSPTGVGGSGEKLFF. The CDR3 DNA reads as TGTGCCAGCTCACCGACAGGCGTAGGTGGGAGTGGAGAAAAACTGTTTTTT.

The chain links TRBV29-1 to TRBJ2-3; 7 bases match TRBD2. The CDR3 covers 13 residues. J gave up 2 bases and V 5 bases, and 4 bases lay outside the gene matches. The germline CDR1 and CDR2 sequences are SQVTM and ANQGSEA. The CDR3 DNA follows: TGCAGCGTTTGCGGGAGACCCACAGATACGCAGTATTTT. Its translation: CSVCGRPTDTQYF.

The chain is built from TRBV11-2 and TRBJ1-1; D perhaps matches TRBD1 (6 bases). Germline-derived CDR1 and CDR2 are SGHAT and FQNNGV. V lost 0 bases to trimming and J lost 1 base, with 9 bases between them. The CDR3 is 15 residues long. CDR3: CASSLEGQTNTEAFF. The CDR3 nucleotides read TGTGCCAGCAGCTTAGAGGGACAAACGAACACTGAAGCTTTCTTT.

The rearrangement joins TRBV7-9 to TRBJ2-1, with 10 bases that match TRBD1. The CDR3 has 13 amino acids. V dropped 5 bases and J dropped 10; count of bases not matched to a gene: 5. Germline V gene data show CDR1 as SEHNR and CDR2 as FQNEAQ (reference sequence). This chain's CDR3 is CASSPGQGREQFF. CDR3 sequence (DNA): TGTGCCAGCAGCCCGGGACAGGGGAGAGAGCAGTTCTTC.

The CDR3 region is CASSPPPRLAGGRDNEQFF. CDR3 sequence (DNA): TGCGCCAGCAGCCCTCCCCCCCGACTAGCGGGAGGGAGAGACAATGAGCAGTTCTTC. V and J are TRBV4-1 and TRBJ2-1; 14 nucleotides align to TRBD2. The CDR3 sequence is 19 residues long. The germline gives CDR1 MGHRA, CDR2 YSYEKL. J lost 5 bases, V lost 4 bases, and 13 bases had no gene match.

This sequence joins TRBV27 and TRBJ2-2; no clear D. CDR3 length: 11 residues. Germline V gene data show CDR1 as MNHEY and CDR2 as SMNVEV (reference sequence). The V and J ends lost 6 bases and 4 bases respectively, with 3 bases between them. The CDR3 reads CASSRTGELFF. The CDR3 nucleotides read TGTGCCAGCAGCCGCACCGGGGAGCTGTTTTTT.

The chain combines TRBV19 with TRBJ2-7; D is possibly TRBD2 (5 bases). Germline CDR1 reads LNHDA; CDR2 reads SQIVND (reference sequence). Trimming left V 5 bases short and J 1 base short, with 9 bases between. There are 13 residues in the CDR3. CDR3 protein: CASSWRTSYEQYF. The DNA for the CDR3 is TGTGCCAGTAGTTGGAGGACTTCCTACGAGCAGTACTTC.

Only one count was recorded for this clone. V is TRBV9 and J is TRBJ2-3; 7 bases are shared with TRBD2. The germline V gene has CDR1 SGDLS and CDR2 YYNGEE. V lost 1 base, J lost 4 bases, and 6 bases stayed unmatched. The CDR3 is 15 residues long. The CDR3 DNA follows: TGTGCCAGCAGCGTATCTACACGGGAGGCAGATACGCAGTATTTT. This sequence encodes CASSVSTREADTQYF.

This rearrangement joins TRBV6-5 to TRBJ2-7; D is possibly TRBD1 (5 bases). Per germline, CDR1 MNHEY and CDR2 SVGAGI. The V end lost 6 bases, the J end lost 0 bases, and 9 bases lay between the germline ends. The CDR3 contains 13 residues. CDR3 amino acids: CASRQGFSYEQYF. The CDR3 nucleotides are TGTGCCAGCAGGCAGGGATTCTCCTACGAGCAGTACTTC.

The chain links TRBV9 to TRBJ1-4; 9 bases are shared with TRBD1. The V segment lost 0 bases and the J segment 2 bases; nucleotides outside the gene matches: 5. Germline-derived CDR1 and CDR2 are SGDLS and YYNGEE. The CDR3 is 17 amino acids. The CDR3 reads CASSVATGGSTNEKLFF. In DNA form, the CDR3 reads TGTGCCAGCAGCGTAGCGACAGGGGGGTCCACTAATGAAAAACTGTTTTTT. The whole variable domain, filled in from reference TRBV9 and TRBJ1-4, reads DSGVTQTPKHLITATGQRVTLRCSPRSGDLSVYWYQQSLDQGLQFLIQYYNGEERAKGNILERFSAQQFPDLHSELNLSSLELGDSALYFCASSVATGGSTNEKLFFGSGTQLSVL.

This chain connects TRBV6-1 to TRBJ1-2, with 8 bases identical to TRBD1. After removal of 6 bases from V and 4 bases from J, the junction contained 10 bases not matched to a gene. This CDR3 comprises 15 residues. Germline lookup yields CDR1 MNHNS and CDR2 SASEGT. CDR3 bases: TGTGCCAGCAGGGCGGACAGGGACCTACGCTATGGCTACACCTTC. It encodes CASRADRDLRYGYTF.

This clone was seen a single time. The CDR3 bases are TGCGCCAGCAGCCAGCACATCGGGAGGGCTGAAGCTTTCTTT. Protein sequence: CASSQHIGRAEAFF. V usage is TRBV4-1 and J usage is TRBJ1-1; D unclear. With 3 bases removed from V and 6 bases from J, the gap between germline ends came to 14 bases. The CDR3 spans 14 residues. Germline V lookup: CDR1 MGHRA, CDR2 YSYEKL.

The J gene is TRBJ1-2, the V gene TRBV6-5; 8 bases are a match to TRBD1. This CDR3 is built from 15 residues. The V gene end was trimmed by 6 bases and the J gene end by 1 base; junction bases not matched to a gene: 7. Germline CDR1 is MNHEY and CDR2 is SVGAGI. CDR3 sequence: CASRADRESNYGYTF. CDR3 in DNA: TGTGCCAGCAGGGCGGACAGGGAGAGTAACTATGGCTACACCTTC.

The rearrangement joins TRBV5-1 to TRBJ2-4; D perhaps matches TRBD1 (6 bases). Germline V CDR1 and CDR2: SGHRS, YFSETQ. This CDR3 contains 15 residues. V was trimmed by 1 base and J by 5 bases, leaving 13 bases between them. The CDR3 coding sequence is TGCGCCAGCAGCTTGAGCCCAGGGGCTCAAAACATTCAGTACTTC. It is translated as CASSLSPGAQNIQYF. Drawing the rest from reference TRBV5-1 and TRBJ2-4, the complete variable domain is KAGVTQTPRYLIKTRGQQVTLSCSPISGHRSVSWYQQTPGQGLQFLFEYFSETQRNKGNFPGRFSGRQFSNSRSEMNVSTLELGDSALYLCASSLSPGAQNIQYFGAGTRLSVL.

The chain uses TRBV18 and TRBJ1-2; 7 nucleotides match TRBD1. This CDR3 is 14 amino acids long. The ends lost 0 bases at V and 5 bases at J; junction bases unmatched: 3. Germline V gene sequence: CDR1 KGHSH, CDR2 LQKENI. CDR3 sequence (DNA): TGTGCCAGCTCACCACCGGGACAGCATTATGGCTACACCTTC. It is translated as CASSPPGQHYGYTF. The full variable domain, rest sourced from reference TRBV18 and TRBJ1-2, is NAGVMQNPRHLVRRRGQEARLRCSPMKGHSHVYWYRQLPEEGLKFMVYLQKENIIDESGMPKERFSAEFPKEGPSILRIQQVVRGDSAAYFCASSPPGQHYGYTFGSGTRLTVV.

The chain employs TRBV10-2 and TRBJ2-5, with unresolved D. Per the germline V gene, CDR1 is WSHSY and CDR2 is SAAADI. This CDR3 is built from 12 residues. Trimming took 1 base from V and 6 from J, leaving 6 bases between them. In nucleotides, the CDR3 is TGCGCCAGCAGTGAGTTTGAGAAGACCCAGTACTTC. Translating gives CASSEFEKTQYF.

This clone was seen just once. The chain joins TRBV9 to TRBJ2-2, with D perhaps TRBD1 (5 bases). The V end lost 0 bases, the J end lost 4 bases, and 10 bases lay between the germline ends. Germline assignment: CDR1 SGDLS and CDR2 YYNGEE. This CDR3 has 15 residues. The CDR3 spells CASSVATAGTGELFF. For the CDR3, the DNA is TGTGCCAGCAGCGTAGCGACAGCAGGCACCGGGGAGCTGTTTTTT.

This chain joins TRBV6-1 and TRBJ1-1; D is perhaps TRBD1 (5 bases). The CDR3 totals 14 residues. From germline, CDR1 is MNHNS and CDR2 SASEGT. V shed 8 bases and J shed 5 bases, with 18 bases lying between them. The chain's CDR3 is CASPEVGAWTEAFF. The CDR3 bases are TGTGCCAGCCCAGAGGTAGGGGCATGGACTGAAGCTTTCTTT.

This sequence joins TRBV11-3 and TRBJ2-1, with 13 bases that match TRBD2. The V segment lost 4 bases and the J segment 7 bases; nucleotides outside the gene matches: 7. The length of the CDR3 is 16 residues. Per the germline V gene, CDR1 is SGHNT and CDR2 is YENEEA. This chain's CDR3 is CASSSTGTSGTNEQFF. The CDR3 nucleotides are TGTGCCAGCAGCTCTACCGGGACTAGCGGGACGAATGAGCAGTTCTTC.